This passage covers 31 T cell receptor beta chains from one sample sequenced in a study of the immune and genomic landscape of osteosarcoma. TCRdb keeps only in-frame clones here, not all; method: immunoSEQ multiplex PCR. The data hold about 5,900 clones, with approximately 74% observed a single time. Osteosarcoma specimens were post-treatment primary, local recurrence and metastasis tumors from poor-prognosis patients. The sample comprised osteosarcoma tumor tissue from the lung. The receptors come from a human donor with osteosarcoma.

The rearrangement uses TRBV5-1 and TRBJ1-1; D is possibly TRBD1 (5 bases). V shed 4 bases and J shed 8 bases, with 12 bases lying between them. Germline lookup yields CDR1 SGHRS and CDR2 YFSETQ. The CDR3 sequence is 12 residues long. The CDR3 loop reads CASSPGRVEAFF. CDR3 nucleotides: TGCGCCAGCAGCCCCGGCAGGGTAGAAGCTTTCTTT.

The gene calls are TRBV19 and TRBJ2-1; no reliable D call. Germline CDR1 is LNHDA and CDR2 is SQIVND (reference sequence). The CDR3 is made up of 13 amino acids. Trimming pared 6 bases from V and 9 bases from J, leaving 15 bases between. CDR3 residues: CASRKAADGEQFF. The CDR3 coding sequence is TGTGCCAGTAGGAAAGCAGCTGACGGTGAGCAGTTCTTC.

The chain links TRBV5-4 to TRBJ1-1; D is undetermined. CDR3 length: 15 amino acids. Germline CDR1 and CDR2: SGHNT and YYREEE (reference sequence). V was trimmed by 0 bases and J by 5 bases, leaving 14 bases between them. The CDR3: CASSLDNRADTEAFF. The CDR3, as DNA: TGTGCCAGCAGCTTGGACAACCGGGCTGATACTGAAGCTTTCTTT.

V usage is TRBV7-9 and J usage is TRBJ2-7; D perhaps matches TRBD2 (5 bases). The germline V gene encodes CDR1 SEHNR and CDR2 FQNEAQ (reference sequence). This CDR3 is built from 17 residues. V lost 1 base and J 3 bases, leaving 19 bases between the germline ends. The DNA of the CDR3 is TGTGCCAGCAGCTTAGTGGTAAAGGACTTAGCCAGCTACGAGCAGTACTTC. Its translation: CASSLVVKDLASYEQYF.

This rearrangement joins TRBV11-2 to TRBJ2-1, with TRBD2 matching over 9 bases. CDR1 and CDR2 from the germline V gene are SGHAT and FQNNGV. V dropped 3 bases and J dropped 8; count of bases not matched to a gene: 8. The CDR3 length is 15 residues. CDR3 nucleotides: TGTGCCAGCAGCTTCCTAGCGGGGTCGGGGGATGAGCAGTTCTTC. Its translation is CASSFLAGSGDEQFF.

The genes are TRBV7-9 and TRBJ2-1; possibly TRBD1 or TRBD2 for D (7 bases each). V was clipped by 0 bases and J by 6 bases, with 15 bases between them. The CDR3 runs to 16 residues. Germline loops: CDR1 SEHNR, CDR2 FQNEAQ (reference sequence). Written as DNA, the CDR3 is TGTGCCAGCAGCTTAGCTGGGGGGGGACAGAGCAATGAGCAGTTCTTC. This codes for CASSLAGGGQSNEQFF.

Here the CDR3 DNA reads TGTGCCAGCAGCCCCGATACGGGGGTGACTAATGAAAAACTGTTTTTT. It translates to CASSPDTGVTNEKLFF. V usage is TRBV5-5 and J usage is TRBJ1-4; possible D gene TRBD1, 5 bases. The V gene lost 4 bases and the J gene lost 2 bases, with 15 bases spanning the gap. Germline V CDR1 and CDR2: SGHKS, YYEKEE (reference sequence). The CDR3 extends over 16 amino acids.

This clone was counted a few times. This chain links TRBV18 with TRBJ1-1; tentatively, D is TRBD1 (6 bases). V lost 0 bases to trimming and J lost 5 bases, with 22 bases between them. Germline V gene sequence: CDR1 KGHSH, CDR2 LQKENI. The CDR3 runs to 18 residues. The CDR3 loop reads CASSPPVVGRGGRTEAFF. DNA for the CDR3: TGTGCCAGCTCACCACCTGTCGTGGGAAGGGGGGGAAGGACTGAAGCTTTCTTT. Drawing the rest from reference TRBV18 and TRBJ1-1, the complete variable domain is NAGVMQNPRHLVRRRGQEARLRCSPMKGHSHVYWYRQLPEEGLKFMVYLQKENIIDESGMPKERFSAEFPKEGPSILRIQQVVRGDSAAYFCASSPPVVGRGGRTEAFFGQGTRLTVV.

In this sample, this clone is medium-sized. V is TRBV19 and J is TRBJ1-1; TRBD1 might be the D (5 bases). Per the germline V gene, CDR1 is LNHDA and CDR2 is SQIVND (reference sequence). V lost 4 bases and J lost 6, with 21 bases in between. This CDR3 region has 16 residues. CDR3 nucleotide sequence: TGTGCCAGTAGTAGGAGGGACCGTCAGGGCATCCCTGAAGCTTTCTTT. Translation gives CASSRRDRQGIPEAFF.

The rearrangement joins TRBV4-3 to TRBJ2-1, with 7 bases fitting TRBD1. The germline gives CDR1 LGHNA, CDR2 YSLEER. The CDR3 contains 16 residues. V lost 3 bases to trimming and J lost 7 bases; unmatched junction nucleotides: 12. The CDR3 sequence: CASSQERQGPQNEQFF. CDR3 nucleotides: TGCGCCAGCAGCCAGGAACGACAGGGACCCCAAAATGAGCAGTTCTTC.

The gene calls are TRBV25-1 and TRBJ1-5; no clear D gene. CDR3 length: 15 amino acids. V was pared by 6 bases and J by 0 bases, with 12 bases between. Per germline, CDR1 MGHDK and CDR2 SYGVNS. The DNA of the CDR3 is TGTGCCAGCAGCCAAGAAGGGTATAGCAATCAGCCCCAGCATTTT. It yields the protein CASSQEGYSNQPQHF. Based on the CDR3 plus reference TRBV25-1 and TRBJ1-5, the full variable domain is EADIYQTPRYLVIGTGKKITLECSQTMGHDKMYWYQQDPGMELHLIHYSYGVNSTEKGDLSSESTVSRIRTEHFPLTLESARPSHTSQYLCASSQEGYSNQPQHFGDGTRLSIL.

By proportion, this clone is medium-sized (0.01 to 0.1%). V usage is TRBV28 and J usage is TRBJ1-5, with 10 bases matching TRBD1. The CDR3 consists of 15 residues. The germline V gene has CDR1 MDHEN and CDR2 SYDVKM. The ends lost 6 bases at V and 6 bases at J; junction bases unmatched: 8. The DNA for the CDR3 is TGTGCCAGCAGCACGGGACAGGGGAACAGTCAGCCCCAGCATTTT. Translating gives CASSTGQGNSQPQHF. Combining the CDR3 with reference TRBV28 and TRBJ1-5 gives the whole variable domain DVKVTQSSRYLVKRTGEKVFLECVQDMDHENMFWYRQDPGLGLRLIYFSYDVKMKEKGDIPEGYSVSREKKERFSLILESASTNQTSMYLCASSTGQGNSQPQHFGDGTRLSIL.

This clone was counted a single time. This chain links TRBV6-5 with TRBJ1-4; 9 nucleotides line up with TRBD1. This CDR3 is built from 15 residues. J gave up 5 bases and V 5 bases, and 6 bases lay outside the gene matches. Germline CDR1 is MNHEY and CDR2 is SVGAGI. The CDR3 nucleotides are TGTGCCAGCAGTAGCCCGGGACAGGGAAATGAAAAACTGTTTTTT. Its translation is CASSSPGQGNEKLFF.

The V call is TRBV5-4, the J call TRBJ1-2; 9 bases are shared with TRBD1. Trimming cost V 0 bases and J 4 bases; bases outside gene matches: 7. The CDR3 extends over 16 amino acids. Looked up from germline, CDR1 is SGHNT and CDR2 is YYREEE (reference sequence). The DNA for the CDR3 is TGTGCCAGCAGCTTGGTTAGGGGACAGGGAATCTATGGCTACACCTTC. Protein: CASSLVRGQGIYGYTF.

The CDR3 spells CASSLRTAYEQYF. Here the CDR3 DNA reads TGTGCCAGCTCACTCAGGACAGCCTACGAGCAGTACTTC. J is TRBJ2-7 and V is TRBV18; maybe TRBD1 (6 bases). The germline V gene has CDR1 KGHSH and CDR2 LQKENI. V lost 4 bases, J lost 2 bases, and 9 bases lay in between. This CDR3 region has 13 residues.

As regards this clone: At one end, the junction sequence differs from germline, possibly due to a read error. J is TRBJ2-2 and V is TRBV6-1, with D maybe TRBD1 (6 bases). In germline, CDR1 is MNHNS, CDR2 SASEGT. CDR3 size: 15 residues. The CDR3 loop reads CASSEAQGPHRGAVF. The CDR3 DNA sequence: TGTGCCAGCAGTGAAGCACAGGGTCCACACCGGGGAGCTGTTTTT.

V is TRBV27 and J is TRBJ1-2; 7 bases are a match to TRBD1. The CDR3 totals 13 residues. The germline V gene has CDR1 MNHEY and CDR2 SMNVEV (reference sequence). V gave up 3 bases and J gave up 3 bases; unmatched junction bases: 1. The CDR3: CASSFDRDYGYTF. The DNA for the CDR3 is TGTGCCAGCAGTTTCGACAGGGACTATGGCTACACCTTC.

The chain has TRBV11-3 and TRBJ2-3; the D is unclear. Germline V gives CDR1 SGHNT, CDR2 YENEEA. Trimming stripped 1 base from V and 0 bases from J, with 17 bases between. This CDR3 comprises 18 residues. The CDR3 DNA reads TGTGCCAGCAGCTTAGGGGGTCCCTCTGTTTCAAGCACAGATACGCAGTATTTT. Its translation: CASSLGGPSVSSTDTQYF.

This clone came up once. The V and J genes are TRBV10-3 and TRBJ1-1; 7 bases are shared with TRBD1. This CDR3 comprises 12 residues. The V segment lost 2 bases and the J segment 11 bases; nucleotides outside the gene matches: 5. In germline, CDR1 is ENHRY, CDR2 SYGVKD. CDR3 region: CAISEADRPAFF. DNA of the CDR3: TGTGCCATCAGTGAGGCGGACAGGCCGGCTTTCTTT.

DNA of the CDR3: TGTGCCAGTAGTATAGTGGGTGGGGGGAATGAGCAGTTCTTC. Encoded protein: CASSIVGGGNEQFF. This chain connects TRBV19 to TRBJ2-1; a possible D gene is TRBD2 (6 bases). Germline CDR1 LNHDA, CDR2 SQIVND (reference sequence). There are 14 residues in the CDR3. Trimming cost V 1 base and J 7 bases, with 11 bases left between them.

The chain combines TRBV15 with TRBJ2-7; D might be TRBD2 (5 bases). CDR1 LNHNV and CDR2 YYDKDF come from the germline V gene (reference sequence). V lost 3 bases and J lost 10, with 13 bases in between. The CDR3 length is 12 residues. CDR3: CATSSKSGTQYF. The CDR3 DNA follows: TGTGCCACCAGCAGTAAGTCGGGAACTCAGTACTTC. Using reference TRBV15 and TRBJ2-7 for the parts outside the CDR3, the full variable domain is DAMVIQNPRYQVTQFGKPVTLSCSQTLNHNVMYWYQQKSSQAPKLLFHYYDKDFNNEADTPDNFQSRRPNTSFCFLDIRSPGLGDTAMYLCATSSKSGTQYFGPGTRLTVT.

This chain uses TRBV4-2 with TRBJ1-2; unclear D gene. The CDR3 has 15 amino acids. V was clipped by 2 bases and J by 3 bases, with 13 bases between them. Germline values: CDR1 LGHNA, CDR2 YNFKEQ. This chain's CDR3 is CASSQSSAVDYGYTF. In nucleotides, the CDR3 is TGTGCCAGCAGCCAATCGTCGGCAGTGGACTATGGCTACACCTTC.

The chain is built from TRBV6-6 and TRBJ1-1, with a tentative D call TRBD1 (6 bases). The CDR3 runs to 16 residues. Trimming stripped 0 bases from V and 6 bases from J, with 17 bases between. Germline loops: CDR1 MNHNY, CDR2 SVGAGI (reference sequence). CDR3 protein: CASSYSSRGGPAEAFF. The CDR3 bases are TGTGCCAGCAGTTACTCTAGTAGGGGGGGGCCAGCTGAAGCTTTCTTT.

The gene calls are TRBV6-7 and TRBJ1-5; weak D call: TRBD1 (5 bases). TRBV6-7 is assigned to the ORF class and has an uncertain function. V gave up 8 bases and J gave up 7 bases, with 15 bases separating them. The CDR3 consists of 13 residues. The CDR3 loop reads CASERTLNQPQHF. The DNA of the CDR3 is TGTGCCAGCGAAAGGACACTAAACCAGCCCCAGCATTTT.

The chain links TRBV30 to TRBJ1-1, with TRBD1 matching over 7 bases. The CDR3 runs 12 residues. Trimming removed 4 bases from V and 4 bases from J; junction bases left unmatched: 3. Germline CDR1 and CDR2: GTSNPN and SVGIG (reference sequence). The CDR3 reads CAWTGGTTEAFF. The CDR3 nucleotides read TGTGCCTGGACAGGGGGGACCACTGAAGCTTTCTTT.

The rearrangement links TRBV4-1 to TRBJ2-7, with 8 bases fitting TRBD1. This CDR3 spans 15 amino acids. Losses at the gene ends were 0 bases for V and 6 bases for J; bases not matched to a gene: 7. CDR1 is MGHRA and CDR2 is YSYEKL in the germline V gene. CDR3 loop: CASSQEQGGRVEQYF. CDR3 in DNA: TGCGCCAGCAGCCAAGAACAGGGGGGTAGGGTCGAGCAGTACTTC.

This clone qualifies as medium-sized. This chain connects TRBV28 to TRBJ1-6, with D possibly being TRBD1 (5 bases). The germline V gene encodes CDR1 MDHEN and CDR2 SYDVKM. V lost 5 bases to trimming and J lost 15 bases, with 14 bases between them. The CDR3 extends over 12 amino acids. The CDR3 region has the DNA TGTGCCAGCAGTCGGGACCCTCCTCTCCTCCACTTT. Amino acid sequence: CASSRDPPLLHF.

The chain couples TRBV19 to TRBJ2-1; 8 bases align to TRBD1. The CDR3 totals 11 residues. With V trimmed by 10 bases and J by 15 bases, 11 bases remained unmatched. Germline values: CDR1 LNHDA, CDR2 SQIVND (reference sequence). DNA of the CDR3: TGTGCCACTTATAGACAGGGGTTAATGTTCTTC. This gives the protein CATYRQGLMFF.

The J gene is TRBJ1-2, the V gene TRBV27; D might be TRBD1 (5 bases). Trimming cost V 6 bases and J 1 base, with 24 bases left between them. Germline loops: CDR1 MNHEY, CDR2 SMNVEV (reference sequence). This CDR3 region has 18 residues. CDR3 sequence reads: CASSPGTGRLADNYGYTF. CDR3 coding DNA: TGTGCCAGCAGCCCCGGGACGGGACGGTTAGCAGATAACTATGGCTACACCTTC.

CDR3 coding DNA: TGTGCCAGCAGTCAAGGACAGGACACCGGGGAGCTGTTTTTT. This encodes CASSQGQDTGELFF. The chain is built from TRBV5-4 and TRBJ2-2; 7 nucleotides align to TRBD1. Germline-derived CDR1 and CDR2 are SGHNT and YYREEE (reference sequence). The V gene end was trimmed by 5 bases and the J gene end by 3 bases; junction bases not matched to a gene: 4. The CDR3 has 14 amino acids.

The chain combines TRBV6-4 with TRBJ1-2; maybe TRBD1 (6 bases). The CDR3 runs to 13 residues. V dropped 6 bases and J dropped 8 bases, with 16 bases sitting between them. Germline lookup yields CDR1 MRHNA and CDR2 SNTAGT. The CDR3 DNA reads TGTGCCAGCAGCGCGATGGGGGGCGAAGGCTACACCTTC. It specifies CASSAMGGEGYTF.